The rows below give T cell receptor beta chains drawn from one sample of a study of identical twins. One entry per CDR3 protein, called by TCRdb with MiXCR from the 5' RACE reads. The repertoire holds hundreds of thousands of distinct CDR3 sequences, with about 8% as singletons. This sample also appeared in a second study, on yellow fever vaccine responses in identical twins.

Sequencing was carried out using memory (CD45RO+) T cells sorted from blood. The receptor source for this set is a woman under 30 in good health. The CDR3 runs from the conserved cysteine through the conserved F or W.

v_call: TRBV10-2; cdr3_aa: CASSLGQGASYGYTF
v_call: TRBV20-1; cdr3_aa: CSARATGTGPPGELFF
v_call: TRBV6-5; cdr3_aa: CASSYVMDPPQQFF
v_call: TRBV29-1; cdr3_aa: CSVVFTGELFF
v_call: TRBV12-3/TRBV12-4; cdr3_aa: CASSPGTGAPDTQYF
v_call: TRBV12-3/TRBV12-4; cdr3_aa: CATRGGNQETQYF
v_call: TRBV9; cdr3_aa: CASSVGVSGGANEQFF
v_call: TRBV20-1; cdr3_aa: CSARGGGTEAFF
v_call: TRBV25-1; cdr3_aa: CASSEWIGLSPDTQYF
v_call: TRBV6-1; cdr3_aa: CASSEAGSGVRETQYF
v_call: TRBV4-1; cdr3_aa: CASSQLRLPYNEQFF
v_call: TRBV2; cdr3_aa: CASSEPDRGRHEQFF
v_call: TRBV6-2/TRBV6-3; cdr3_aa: CASSWGQGASGYTF
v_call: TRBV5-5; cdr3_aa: CASSLRSGPYNEQFF
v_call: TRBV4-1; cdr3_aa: CASSPIPGLETYNEQFF
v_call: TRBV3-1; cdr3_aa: CASSQHNAETQYF
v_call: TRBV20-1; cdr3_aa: CSARDVGGADTEAFF
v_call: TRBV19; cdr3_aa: CASSTWEGTDTQYF
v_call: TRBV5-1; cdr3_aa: CASNGLYNEQFF
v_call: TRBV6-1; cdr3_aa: CASSRSGQGYTGELFF
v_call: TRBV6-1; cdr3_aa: CASIKGILTAPGELFF
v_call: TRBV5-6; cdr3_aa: CASSLVEGSAKNIQYF
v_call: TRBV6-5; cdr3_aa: CASSYLAKTTNYGYTF
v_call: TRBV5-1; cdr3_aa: CASSYDSTTNEKLFF
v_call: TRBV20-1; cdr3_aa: CSAKFFVRQGNNEQFF
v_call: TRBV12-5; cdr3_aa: CASAGTGEGDEQFF
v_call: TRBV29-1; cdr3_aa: CSVGGTGDRTDTQYF
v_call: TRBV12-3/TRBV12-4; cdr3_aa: CASRLASTDTQYF
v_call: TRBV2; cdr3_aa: CASSTPRSGNTIYF
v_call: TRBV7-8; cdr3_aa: CASSFRGGDEQFF
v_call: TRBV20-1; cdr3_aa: CSAQVWALESTDTQYF
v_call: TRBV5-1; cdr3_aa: CASSDPTGKGTEAFF
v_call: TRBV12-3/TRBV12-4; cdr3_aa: CASSLATGRNEQFF